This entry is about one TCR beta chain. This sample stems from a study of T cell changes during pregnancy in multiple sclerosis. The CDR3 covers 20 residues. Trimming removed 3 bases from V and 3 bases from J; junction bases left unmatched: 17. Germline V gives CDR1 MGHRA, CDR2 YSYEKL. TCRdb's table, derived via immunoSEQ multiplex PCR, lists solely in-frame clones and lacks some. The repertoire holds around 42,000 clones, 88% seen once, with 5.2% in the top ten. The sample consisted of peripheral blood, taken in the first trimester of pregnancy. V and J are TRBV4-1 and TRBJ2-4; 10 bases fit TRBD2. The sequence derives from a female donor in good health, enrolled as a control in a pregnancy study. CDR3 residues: CASSHLLAGDSSNGKNIQYF. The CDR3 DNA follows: TGCGCCAGCAGCCACCTTCTAGCGGGGGATTCTTCTAATGGCAAAAACATTCAGTACTTC.